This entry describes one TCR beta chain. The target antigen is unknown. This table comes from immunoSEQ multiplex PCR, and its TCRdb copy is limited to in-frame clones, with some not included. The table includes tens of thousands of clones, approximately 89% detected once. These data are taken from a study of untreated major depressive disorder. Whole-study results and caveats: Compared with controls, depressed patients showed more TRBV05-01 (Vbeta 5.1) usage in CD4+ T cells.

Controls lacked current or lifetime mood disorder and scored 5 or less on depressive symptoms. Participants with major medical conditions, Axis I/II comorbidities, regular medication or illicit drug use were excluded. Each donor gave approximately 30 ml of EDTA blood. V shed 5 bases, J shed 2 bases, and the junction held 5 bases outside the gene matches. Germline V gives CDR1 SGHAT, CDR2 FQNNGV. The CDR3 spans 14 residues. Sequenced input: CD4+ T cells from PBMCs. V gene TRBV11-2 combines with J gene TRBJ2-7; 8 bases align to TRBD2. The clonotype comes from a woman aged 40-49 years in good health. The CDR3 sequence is CASSPSGRAYEQYF. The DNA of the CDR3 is TGTGCCAGCAGCCCGAGCGGGAGAGCCTACGAGCAGTACTTC. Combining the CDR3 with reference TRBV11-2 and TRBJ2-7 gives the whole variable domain EAGVAQSPRYKIIEKRQSVAFWCNPISGHATLYWYQQILGQGPKLLIQFQNNGVVDDSQLPKDRFSAERLKGVDSTLKIQPAKLEDSAVYLCASSPSGRAYEQYFGPGTRLTVT.